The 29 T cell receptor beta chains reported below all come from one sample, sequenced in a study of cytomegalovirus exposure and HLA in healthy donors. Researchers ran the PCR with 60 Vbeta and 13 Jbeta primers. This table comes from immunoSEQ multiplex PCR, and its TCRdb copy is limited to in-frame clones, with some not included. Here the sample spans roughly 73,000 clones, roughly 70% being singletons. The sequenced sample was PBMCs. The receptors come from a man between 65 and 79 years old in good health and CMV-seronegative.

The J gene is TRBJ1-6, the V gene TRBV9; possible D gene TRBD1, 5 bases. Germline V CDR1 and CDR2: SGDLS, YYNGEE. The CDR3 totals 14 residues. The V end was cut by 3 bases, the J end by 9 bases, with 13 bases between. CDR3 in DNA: TGTGCCAGCAGCGGGACACCGACTGGTTCACCCCTCCACTTT. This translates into CASSGTPTGSPLHF.

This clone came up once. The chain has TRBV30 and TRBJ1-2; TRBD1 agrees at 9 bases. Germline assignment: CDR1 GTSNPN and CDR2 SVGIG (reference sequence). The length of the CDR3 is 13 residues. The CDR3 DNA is TGTGCTTCTAAACAGGGGGCGGAGGGTGGCTACACCTTC. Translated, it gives CASKQGAEGGYTF.

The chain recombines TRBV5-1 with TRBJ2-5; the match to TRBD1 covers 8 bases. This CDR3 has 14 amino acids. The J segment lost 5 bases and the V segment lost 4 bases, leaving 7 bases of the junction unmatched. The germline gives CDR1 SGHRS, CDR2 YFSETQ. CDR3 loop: CASSLGQGYETQYF. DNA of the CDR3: TGCGCCAGCAGCCTAGGACAGGGTTATGAGACCCAGTACTTC. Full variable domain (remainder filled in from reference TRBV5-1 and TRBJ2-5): KAGVTQTPRYLIKTRGQQVTLSCSPISGHRSVSWYQQTPGQGLQFLFEYFSETQRNKGNFPGRFSGRQFSNSRSEMNVSTLELGDSALYLCASSLGQGYETQYFGPGTRLLVL.

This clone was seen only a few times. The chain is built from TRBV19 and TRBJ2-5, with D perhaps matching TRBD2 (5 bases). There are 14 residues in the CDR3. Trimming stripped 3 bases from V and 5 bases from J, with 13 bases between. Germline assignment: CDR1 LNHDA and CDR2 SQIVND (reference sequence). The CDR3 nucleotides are TGTGCCAGTAGTATCCAAAGCGGCTCGGAGACCCAGTACTTC. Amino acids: CASSIQSGSETQYF.

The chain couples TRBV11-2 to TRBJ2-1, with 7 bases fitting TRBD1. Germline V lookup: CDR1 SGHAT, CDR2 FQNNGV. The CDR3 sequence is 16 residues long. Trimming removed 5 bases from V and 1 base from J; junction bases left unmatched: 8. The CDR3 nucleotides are TGTGCCAGCAGCCCTCCCGGGACAGCTTCCTACAATGAGCAGTTCTTC. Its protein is CASSPPGTASYNEQFF.

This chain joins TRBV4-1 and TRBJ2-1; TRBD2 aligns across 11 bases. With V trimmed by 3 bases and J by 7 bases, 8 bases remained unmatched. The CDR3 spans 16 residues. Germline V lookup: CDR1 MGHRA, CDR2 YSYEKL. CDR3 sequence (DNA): TGCGCCAGCAGCCAGGACACCGGGACTAGCGGTAATGAGCAGTTCTTC. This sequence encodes CASSQDTGTSGNEQFF.

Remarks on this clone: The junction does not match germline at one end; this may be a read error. The DNA for the CDR3 is TGTGCTAGCAGCTCCGGGACAGGGGGCTTCGGTAGCGGGGCAGATACGCAGTATTTT. Its translation is CASSSGTGGFGSGADTQYF. The chain is built from TRBV7-7 and TRBJ2-3, with 12 positions matching TRBD1. The CDR3 spans 19 residues. The germline V gene encodes CDR1 SSHAT and CDR2 FNYEAQ (reference sequence).

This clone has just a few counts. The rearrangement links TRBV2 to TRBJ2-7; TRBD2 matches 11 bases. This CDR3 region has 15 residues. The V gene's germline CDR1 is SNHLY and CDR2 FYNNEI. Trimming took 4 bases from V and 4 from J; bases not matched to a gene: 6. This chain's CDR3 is CASSGRLAGPYEQYF. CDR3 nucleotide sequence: TGTGCCAGCAGTGGCCGACTAGCGGGACCTTACGAGCAGTACTTC.

The CDR3 nucleotides are TGCGCCAGCAGCCCGGGTTTCGCACGGGATGGCTACACCTTC. Its translation: CASSPGFARDGYTF. This rearrangement joins TRBV5-1 to TRBJ1-2; no reliable D call. The CDR3 runs to 14 residues. The V and J ends lost 4 bases and 6 bases respectively, with 16 bases between them. The germline V gene encodes CDR1 SGHRS and CDR2 YFSETQ.

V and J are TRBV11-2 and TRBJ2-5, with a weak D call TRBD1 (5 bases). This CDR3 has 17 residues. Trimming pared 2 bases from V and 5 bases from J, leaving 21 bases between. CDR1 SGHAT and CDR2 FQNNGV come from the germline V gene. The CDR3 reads CASSLSPAGWVRETQYF. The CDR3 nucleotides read TGTGCCAGCAGCTTAAGCCCAGCAGGGTGGGTAAGGGAGACCCAGTACTTC.

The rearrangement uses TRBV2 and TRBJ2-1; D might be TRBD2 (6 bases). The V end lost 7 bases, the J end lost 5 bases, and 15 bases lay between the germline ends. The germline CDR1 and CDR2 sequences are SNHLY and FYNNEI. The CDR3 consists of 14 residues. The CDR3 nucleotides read TGTGCCAGCAAGGGCGGGGACGCCAACAATGAGCAGTTCTTC. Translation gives CASKGGDANNEQFF.

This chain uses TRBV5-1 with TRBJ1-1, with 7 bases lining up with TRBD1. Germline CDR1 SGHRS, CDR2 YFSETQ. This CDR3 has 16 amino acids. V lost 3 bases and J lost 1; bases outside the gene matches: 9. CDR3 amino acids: CASSSLEGAGNTEAFF. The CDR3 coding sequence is TGCGCCAGCAGCTCCCTGGAGGGGGCGGGGAACACTGAAGCTTTCTTT.

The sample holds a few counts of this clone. This CDR3 is CASSIQGAYEQYF. The CDR3, as DNA: TGTGCCAGTAGTATCCAGGGTGCCTACGAGCAGTACTTC. J is TRBJ2-7 and V is TRBV19, with a possible D match to TRBD1 (5 bases). The germline CDR1 and CDR2 sequences are LNHDA and SQIVND (reference sequence). Trimming removed 3 bases at V and 2 bases at J, with 8 bases between. The CDR3 extends over 13 amino acids.

This CDR3 is CASSLGAQSYTQYF. In nucleotides, the CDR3 is TGCGCCAGCAGCCTGGGCGCCCAATCATATACGCAGTATTTT. The chain employs TRBV5-1 and TRBJ2-3; unclear D gene. Per germline, CDR1 SGHRS and CDR2 YFSETQ. CDR3 length: 14 amino acids. The V end lost 4 bases, the J end lost 7 bases, and 16 bases lay between the germline ends.

The CDR3 region has the DNA TGTGCCACCAGAGCCCGGGGAGGATTGGCCGATACGCAGTATTTT. Its protein is CATRARGGLADTQYF. The V call is TRBV15, the J call TRBJ2-3, with a weak D call TRBD2 (6 bases). CDR1 LNHNV and CDR2 YYDKDF come from the germline V gene (reference sequence). V lost 6 bases to trimming and J lost 6 bases, with 19 bases between them. The CDR3 consists of 15 residues.

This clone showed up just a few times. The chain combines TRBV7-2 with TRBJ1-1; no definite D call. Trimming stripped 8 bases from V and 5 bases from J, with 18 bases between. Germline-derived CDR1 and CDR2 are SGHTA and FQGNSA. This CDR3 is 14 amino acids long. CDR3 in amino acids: CASAPAGMRTEAFF. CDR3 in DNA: TGTGCCAGCGCCCCCGCGGGGATGAGGACTGAAGCTTTCTTT.

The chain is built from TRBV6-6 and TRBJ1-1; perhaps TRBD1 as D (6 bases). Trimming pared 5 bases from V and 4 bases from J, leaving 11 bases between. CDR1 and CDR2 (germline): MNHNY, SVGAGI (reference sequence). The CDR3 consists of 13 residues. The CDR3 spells CASSQAGVTEAFF. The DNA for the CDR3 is TGTGCCAGCAGTCAGGCAGGGGTCACTGAAGCTTTCTTT.

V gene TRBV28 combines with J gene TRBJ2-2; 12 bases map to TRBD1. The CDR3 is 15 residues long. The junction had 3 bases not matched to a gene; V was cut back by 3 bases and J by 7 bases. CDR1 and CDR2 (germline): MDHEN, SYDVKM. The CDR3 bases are TGTGCCAGCAGTTTGGGACAGGGGGCCGTCGGGGAGCTGTTTTTT. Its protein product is CASSLGQGAVGELFF.

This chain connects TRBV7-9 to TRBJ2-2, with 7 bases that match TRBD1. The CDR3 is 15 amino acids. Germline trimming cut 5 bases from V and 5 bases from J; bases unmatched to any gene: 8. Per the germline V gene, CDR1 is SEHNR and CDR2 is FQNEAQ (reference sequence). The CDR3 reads CASSPQGWKTGELFF. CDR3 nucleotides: TGTGCCAGCAGCCCACAGGGGTGGAAAACCGGGGAGCTGTTTTTT.

CDR3 coding DNA: TGTGCCAGCAGCCCCCACGGGGGGAGCACAGATACGCAGTATTTT. Its translation is CASSPHGGSTDTQYF. The chain joins TRBV11-2 to TRBJ2-3, with 7 positions matching TRBD2. The CDR3 length is 15 residues. Germline CDR1 and CDR2: SGHAT and FQNNGV. The J segment lost 0 bases and the V segment lost 5 bases, leaving 5 bases of the junction unmatched.

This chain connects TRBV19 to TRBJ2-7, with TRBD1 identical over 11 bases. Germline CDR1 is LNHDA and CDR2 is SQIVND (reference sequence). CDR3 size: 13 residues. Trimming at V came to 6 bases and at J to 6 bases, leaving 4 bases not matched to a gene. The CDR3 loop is CASRGQGVSEQYF. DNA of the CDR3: TGTGCCAGTAGGGGACAGGGGGTATCCGAGCAGTACTTC.

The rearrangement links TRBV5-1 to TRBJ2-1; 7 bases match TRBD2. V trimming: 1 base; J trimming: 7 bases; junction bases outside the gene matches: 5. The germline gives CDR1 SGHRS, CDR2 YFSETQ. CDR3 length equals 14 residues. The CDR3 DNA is TGCGCCAGCAGCTTGAAGCAGGGAGGGAATGAGCAGTTCTTC. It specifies CASSLKQGGNEQFF.

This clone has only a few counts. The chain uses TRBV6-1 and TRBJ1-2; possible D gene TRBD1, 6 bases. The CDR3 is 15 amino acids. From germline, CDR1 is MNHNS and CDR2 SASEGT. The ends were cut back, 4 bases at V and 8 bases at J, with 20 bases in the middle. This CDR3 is CASSVSGAGDGGYTF. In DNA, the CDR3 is TGTGCCAGCAGTGTCTCAGGTGCAGGGGATGGCGGCTACACCTTC.

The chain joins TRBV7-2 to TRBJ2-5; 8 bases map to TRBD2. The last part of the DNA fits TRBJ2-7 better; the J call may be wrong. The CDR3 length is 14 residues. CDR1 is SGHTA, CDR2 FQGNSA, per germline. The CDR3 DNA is TGTGCCAGCAGCTACATAGCGGGAACCTACGAGCAGTACTTC. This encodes CASSYIAGTYEQYF.

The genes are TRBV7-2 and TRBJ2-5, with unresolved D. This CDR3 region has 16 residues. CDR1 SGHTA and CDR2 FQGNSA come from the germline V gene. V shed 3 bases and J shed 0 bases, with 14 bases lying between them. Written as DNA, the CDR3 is TGTGCCAGCAGCTTCACCGGCGGTGGGTACCAAGAGACCCAGTACTTC. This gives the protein CASSFTGGGYQETQYF.

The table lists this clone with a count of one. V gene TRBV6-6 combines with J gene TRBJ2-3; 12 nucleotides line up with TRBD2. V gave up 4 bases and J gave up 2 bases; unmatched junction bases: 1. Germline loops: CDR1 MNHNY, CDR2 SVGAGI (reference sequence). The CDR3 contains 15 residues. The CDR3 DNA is TGTGCCAGCAGTTCTAGCGGGGGGGTCACAGATACGCAGTATTTT. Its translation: CASSSSGGVTDTQYF.

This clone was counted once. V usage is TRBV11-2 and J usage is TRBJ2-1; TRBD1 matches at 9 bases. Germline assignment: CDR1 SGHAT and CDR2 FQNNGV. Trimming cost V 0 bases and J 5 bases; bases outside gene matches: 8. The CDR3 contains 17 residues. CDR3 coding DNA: TGTGCCAGCAGCTTAGAAGGCCCAGGACAGGGGAACAATGAGCAGTTCTTC. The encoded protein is CASSLEGPGQGNNEQFF.

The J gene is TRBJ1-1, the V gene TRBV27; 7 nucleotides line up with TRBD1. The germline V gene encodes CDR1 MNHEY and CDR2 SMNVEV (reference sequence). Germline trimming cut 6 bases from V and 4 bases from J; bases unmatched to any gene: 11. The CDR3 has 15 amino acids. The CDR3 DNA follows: TGTGCCAGCAGCATGAAAGGGGGCGCGGGCACTGAAGCTTTCTTT. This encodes CASSMKGGAGTEAFF.

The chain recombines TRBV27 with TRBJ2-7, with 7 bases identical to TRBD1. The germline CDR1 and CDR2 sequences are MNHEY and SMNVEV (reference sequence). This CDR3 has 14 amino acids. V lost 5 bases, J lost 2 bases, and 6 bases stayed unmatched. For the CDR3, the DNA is TGTGCCAGCAGTGGTTCCGGGACAGCCTACGAGCAGTACTTC. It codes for CASSGSGTAYEQYF.